These T cell receptor beta chains were read from a single sample in a study of a mutant IDH1 vaccine in newly diagnosed glioma. Sequencing was performed with immunoSEQ multiplex PCR; in TCRdb, only in-frame clones are kept and a portion is missing. The table lists 50,000 to 70,000 clones, over 75% of them singletons. These receptors are not linked to any known antigen. Source: PBMCs, taken from a glioma patient whose treatment included an IDH1 peptide vaccine. Receptors were obtained from a man younger than 35 with glioma. Each CDR3 is given without its conserved first and last residue.

CDR3 length: 16
V gene: TRBV4-3
CDR3 protein: ASSQDRTGGSYNSPLH

CDR3 length: 12
V gene: TRBV4-3
CDR3 protein: ASSQVAGSTEAF

CDR3 length: 17
V gene: TRBV4-1
CDR3 protein: ASSQVYSKGEAINYGYT

CDR3 length: 11
V gene: TRBV6-5
CDR3 protein: ASSYQDSETQY

CDR3 length: 13
V gene: TRBV28
CDR3 protein: ASSTGQSSGNTIY

CDR3 length: 12
V gene: TRBV5-5
CDR3 protein: ASSGWSVHGELF

CDR3 length: 13
V gene: TRBV2
CDR3 protein: ASNPSLLANYGYT

CDR3 length: 14
V gene: TRBV30
CDR3 protein: AWSVRGASAAGELF

CDR3 length: 15
V gene: TRBV27
CDR3 protein: ASSLSGGQGWTGELF

CDR3 length: 15
V gene: TRBV5-1
CDR3 protein: ASSLALAGGDTDTQY

CDR3 length: 17
V gene: TRBV4-3
CDR3 protein: ASSQDRVDTGAKGEKLF

CDR3 length: 11
V gene: TRBV9
CDR3 protein: ASSGAESYGYT

CDR3 length: 12
V gene: TRBV6-5
CDR3 protein: ASSYSSGNYGYT

CDR3 length: 15
V gene: TRBV15
CDR3 protein: ATSRSKTGGSNYGYT

CDR3 length: 13
V gene: TRBV9
CDR3 protein: ASSVAPGSHNEQF

CDR3 length: 13
V gene: TRBV28
CDR3 protein: ATQAGLRGSYEQY

CDR3 length: 13
V gene: TRBV6-5
CDR3 protein: ASSITRGSTDTQY

CDR3 length: 13
V gene: TRBV6-5
CDR3 protein: ASSYGGWSSYGYT

CDR3 length: 11
V gene: TRBV6-1
CDR3 protein: ASSISRDTEAF

CDR3 length: 13
V gene: TRBV15
CDR3 protein: ATSTPTGGIDTQY

CDR3 length: 12
V gene: TRBV6-5
CDR3 protein: ASSGRAVNYGYT

CDR3 length: 11
V gene: TRBV5-1
CDR3 protein: ASSQASTDTQY

CDR3 length: 12
V gene: TRBV29-1
CDR3 protein: SVGGGAGNQPQH